The entry below describes one T cell receptor (beta chain). Trimming removed 7 bases at V and 2 bases at J, with 5 bases between. The germline CDR1 and CDR2 sequences are MNHEY and SMNVEV (reference sequence). The CDR3 sequence is 11 residues long. These data originate in a study of CD8 T cells in Susac syndrome. Sequencing targeted TCR beta in T cells from blood (CD8+ and CD4+). Random hexamers were used to reverse transcribe an amount of about 0.5 to 1 ug RNA. An immunoSEQ multiplex PCR generated amplified TCR beta CDR3 products spanning 54 Vbeta and 13 Jbeta. TCRdb reprocessed the immunoSEQ multiplex PCR reads with MiXCR, giving one entry per CDR3 protein. This sample carries about 300,000 distinct CDR3 sequences, approximately 85% of them seen once, and the ten largest clones take 0.2% to 0.25%.

The source material was CD8+ T cells from PBMCs. The sequence was collected from a human donor with multiple sclerosis. The V gene is TRBV27, the J gene TRBJ1-1; D call uncertain. CDR3 nucleotides: TGTGCCAGCACCCATAACACTGAAGCTTTCTTT. Residues: CASTHNTEAFF.